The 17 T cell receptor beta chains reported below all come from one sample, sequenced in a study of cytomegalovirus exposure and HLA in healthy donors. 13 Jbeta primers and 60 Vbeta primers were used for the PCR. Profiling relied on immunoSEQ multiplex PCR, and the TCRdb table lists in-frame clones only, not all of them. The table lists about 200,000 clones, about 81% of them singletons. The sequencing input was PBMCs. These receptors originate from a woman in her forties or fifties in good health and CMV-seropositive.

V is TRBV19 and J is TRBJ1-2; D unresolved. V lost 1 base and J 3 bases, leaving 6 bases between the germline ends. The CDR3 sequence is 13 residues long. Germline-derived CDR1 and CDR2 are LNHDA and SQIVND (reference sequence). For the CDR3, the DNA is TGTGCCAGTAGTATAGCCAGTGACTATGGCTACACCTTC. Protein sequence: CASSIASDYGYTF.

Written as DNA, the CDR3 is TGTGCCAGCTATAACCCCGGTACTTTGAACACCGGGGAGCTGTTTTTT. Translation: CASYNPGTLNTGELFF. The rearrangement uses TRBV6-6 and TRBJ2-2; D unclear. Trimming pared 8 bases from V and 1 base from J, leaving 17 bases between. Germline CDR1 and CDR2: MNHNY and SVGAGI (reference sequence). CDR3 length: 16 amino acids.

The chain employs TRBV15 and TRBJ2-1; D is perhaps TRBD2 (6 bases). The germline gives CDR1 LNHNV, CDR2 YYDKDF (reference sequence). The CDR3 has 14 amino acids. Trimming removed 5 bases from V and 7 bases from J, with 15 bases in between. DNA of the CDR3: TGTGCCACCAGCCCCCCGGGGGTGGGGAATGAGCAGTTCTTC. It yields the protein CATSPPGVGNEQFF.

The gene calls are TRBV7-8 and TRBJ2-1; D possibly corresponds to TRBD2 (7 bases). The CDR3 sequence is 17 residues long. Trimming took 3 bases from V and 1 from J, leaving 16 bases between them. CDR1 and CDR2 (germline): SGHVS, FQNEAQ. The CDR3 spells CASSFEGGTVSYNEQFF. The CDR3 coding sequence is TGTGCCAGCAGCTTCGAGGGGGGGACTGTATCCTACAATGAGCAGTTCTTC.

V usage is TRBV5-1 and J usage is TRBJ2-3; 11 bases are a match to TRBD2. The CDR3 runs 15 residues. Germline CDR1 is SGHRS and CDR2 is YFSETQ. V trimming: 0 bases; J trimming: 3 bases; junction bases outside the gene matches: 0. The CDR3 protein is CASSLASGGTDTQYF. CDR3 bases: TGCGCCAGCAGCTTGGCTAGCGGGGGGACAGATACGCAGTATTTT.

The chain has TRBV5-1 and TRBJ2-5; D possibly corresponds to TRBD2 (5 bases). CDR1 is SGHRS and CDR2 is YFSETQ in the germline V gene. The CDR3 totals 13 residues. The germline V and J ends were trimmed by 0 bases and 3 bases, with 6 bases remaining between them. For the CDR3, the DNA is TGCGCCAGCAGCTTGGACGGGAAAGAGACCCAGTACTTC. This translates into CASSLDGKETQYF.

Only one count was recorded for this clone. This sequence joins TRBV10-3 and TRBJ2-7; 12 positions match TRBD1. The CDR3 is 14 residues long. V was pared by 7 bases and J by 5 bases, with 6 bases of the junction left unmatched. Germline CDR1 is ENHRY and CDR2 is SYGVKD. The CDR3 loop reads CAITRDRGLDEQYF. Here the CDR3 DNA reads TGTGCCATCACCCGGGACAGGGGGCTGGACGAGCAGTACTTC.

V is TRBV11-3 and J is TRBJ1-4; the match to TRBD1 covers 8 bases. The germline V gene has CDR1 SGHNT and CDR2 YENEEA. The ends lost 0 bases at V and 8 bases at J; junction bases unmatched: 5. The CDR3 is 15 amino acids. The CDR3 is CASSLEDRDREKLFF. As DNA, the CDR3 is TGTGCCAGCAGCTTAGAGGACAGGGATAGGGAAAAACTGTTTTTT. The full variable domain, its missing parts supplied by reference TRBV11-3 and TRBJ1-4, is EAGVVQSPRYKIIEKKQPVAFWCNPISGHNTLYWYLQNLGQGPELLIRYENEEAVDDSQLPKDRFSAERLKGVDSTLKIQPAELGDSAVYLCASSLEDRDREKLFFGSGTQLSVL.

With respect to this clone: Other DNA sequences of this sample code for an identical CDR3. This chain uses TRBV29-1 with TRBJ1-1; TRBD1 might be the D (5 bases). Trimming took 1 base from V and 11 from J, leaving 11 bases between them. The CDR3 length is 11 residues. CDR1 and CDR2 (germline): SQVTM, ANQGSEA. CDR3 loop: CSVEVFGGAFF. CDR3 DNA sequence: TGCAGCGTTGAAGTTTTCGGGGGGGCTTTCTTT. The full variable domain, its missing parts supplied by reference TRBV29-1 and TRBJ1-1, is SAVISQKPSRDICQRGTSLTIQCQVDSQVTMMFWYRQQPGQSLTLIATANQGSEATYESGFVIDKFPISRPNLTFSTLTVSNMSPEDSSIYLCSVEVFGGAFFGQGTRLTVV.

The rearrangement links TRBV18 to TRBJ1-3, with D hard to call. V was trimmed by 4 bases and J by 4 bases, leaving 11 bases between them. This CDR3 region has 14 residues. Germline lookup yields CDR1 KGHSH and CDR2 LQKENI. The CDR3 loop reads CASSREAVGNTIYF. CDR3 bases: TGTGCCAGCTCACGCGAGGCAGTCGGAAACACCATATATTTT. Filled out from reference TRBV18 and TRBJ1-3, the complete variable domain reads NAGVMQNPRHLVRRRGQEARLRCSPMKGHSHVYWYRQLPEEGLKFMVYLQKENIIDESGMPKERFSAEFPKEGPSILRIQQVVRGDSAAYFCASSREAVGNTIYFGEGSWLTVV.

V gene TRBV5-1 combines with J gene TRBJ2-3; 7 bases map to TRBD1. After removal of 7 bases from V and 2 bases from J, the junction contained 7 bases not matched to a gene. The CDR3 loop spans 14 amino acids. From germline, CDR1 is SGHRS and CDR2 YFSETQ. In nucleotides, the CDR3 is TGCGCCAGCCGGACAGGTCCTTTCACAGATACGCAGTATTTT. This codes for CASRTGPFTDTQYF.

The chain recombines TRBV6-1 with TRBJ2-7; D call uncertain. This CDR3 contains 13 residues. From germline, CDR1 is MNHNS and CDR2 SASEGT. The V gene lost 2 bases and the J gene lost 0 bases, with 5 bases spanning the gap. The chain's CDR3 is CASSENNSYEQYF. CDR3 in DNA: TGTGCCAGCAGTGAAAACAACTCCTACGAGCAGTACTTC.

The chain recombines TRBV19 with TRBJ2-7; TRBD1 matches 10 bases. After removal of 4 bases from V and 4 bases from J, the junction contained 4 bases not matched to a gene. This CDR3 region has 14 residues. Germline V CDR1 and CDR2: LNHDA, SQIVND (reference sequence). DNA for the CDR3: TGTGCCAGTAGTAGACAGGGGGCTTTTTACGAGCAGTACTTC. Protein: CASSRQGAFYEQYF.

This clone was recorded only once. The CDR3 nucleotides are TGTGCCAGCAGCCCGTCCTGGGGGCGGAACACTGAAGCTTTCTTT. As protein: CASSPSWGRNTEAFF. The rearrangement uses TRBV6-5 and TRBJ1-1; D is possibly TRBD1 (6 bases). This CDR3 comprises 15 residues. Germline CDR1 MNHEY, CDR2 SVGAGI. V dropped 6 bases and J dropped 1 base, with 15 bases sitting between them.

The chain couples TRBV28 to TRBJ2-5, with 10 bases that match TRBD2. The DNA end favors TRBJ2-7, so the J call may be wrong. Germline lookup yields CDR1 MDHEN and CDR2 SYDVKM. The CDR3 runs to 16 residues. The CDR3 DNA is TGTGCCAGCACCTTATCTTTGGAACTAGCGGGGTACGAGCAGTACTTC. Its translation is CASTLSLELAGYEQYF.

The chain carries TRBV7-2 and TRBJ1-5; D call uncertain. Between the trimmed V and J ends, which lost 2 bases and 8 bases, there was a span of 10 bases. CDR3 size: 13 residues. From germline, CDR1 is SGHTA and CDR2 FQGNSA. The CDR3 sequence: CASSLNRAKPQHF. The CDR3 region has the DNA TGTGCCAGCAGCTTAAACAGAGCAAAGCCCCAGCATTTT. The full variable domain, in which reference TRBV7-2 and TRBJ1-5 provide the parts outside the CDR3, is GAGVSQSPSNKVTEKGKDVELRCDPISGHTALYWYRQSLGQGLEFLIYFQGNSAPDKSGLPSDRFSAERTGGSVSTLTIQRTQQEDSAVYLCASSLNRAKPQHFGDGTRLSIL.

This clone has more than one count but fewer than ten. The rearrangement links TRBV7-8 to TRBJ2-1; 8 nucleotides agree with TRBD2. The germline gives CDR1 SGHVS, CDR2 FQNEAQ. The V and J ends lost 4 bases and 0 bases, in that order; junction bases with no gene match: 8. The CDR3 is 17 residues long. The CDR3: CASSSRTSRSSYNEQFF. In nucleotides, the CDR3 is TGTGCCAGCAGCTCCCGGACTAGCAGGTCCTCCTACAATGAGCAGTTCTTC.